This TCR beta chain was found in a study of PD-L1 blockade in urothelial cancer. Study-wide background: In terms of prior chemotherapy, patients had received 0 to 3 regimens. Investigators checked blood 3 weeks (second dose) and 6 weeks after treatment start.

Time point reported: pretreatment peripheral blood. Pretreatment and on-treatment blood mononuclear cell samples were taken, totaling between 1 and 8 time points per patient. This clone was picked up one time. Germline CDR1 is SGHDN and CDR2 is FVKESK. The CDR3 is made up of 15 amino acids. The V and J ends lost 1 base and 8 bases, in that order; junction bases with no gene match: 2. TCR analog templates of synthetic origin were spiked into each PCR. Data came from immunoSEQ multiplex PCR; TCRdb stores just in-frame clones and leaves some out. In the table there are more than 85,000 clones, around 90% of which are singletons.

The specimen was PBMCs, collected around atezolizumab (anti-PD-L1) treatment. The V call is TRBV14, the J call TRBJ2-3; 14 bases match TRBD2. The TCR comes from a man aged 60-69 years with urothelial cancer. CDR3 sequence (DNA): TGTGCCAGCAGCCAAGGACTAGCGGGAGGGACTACGCAGTATTTT. Translating it yields CASSQGLAGGTTQYF.